Below, 21 T cell receptor beta chains from the same sample are listed, as sequenced in a study of response to subunit inactivated influenza vaccine. TCRdb recomputed calls from the RT-PCR reads with MiXCR, one row per CDR3 protein. Of more than 450,000 distinct CDR3 sequences listed, roughly 8.2% are singletons. The sequenced sample was PBMCs from blood, obtained around 25 months after vaccination. Source of these receptors: a man aged 50 to 69 who received an inactivated influenza vaccine.

At least ten counts were recorded for this clonotype. The chain links TRBV29-1 to TRBJ2-7; maybe TRBD1 (6 bases). Trimming cost V 7 bases and J 2 bases, with 12 bases left between them. This CDR3 contains 12 residues. Germline CDR1 and CDR2: SQVTM and ANQGSEA. CDR3 coding DNA: TGCAGCGCTCAGGGGTTTACCTACGAGCAGTACTTC. It is translated as CSAQGFTYEQYF.

This clonotype appeared a few times. The V call is TRBV12-3 or TRBV12-4, the J call TRBJ1-2, with 12 bases matching TRBD1. This CDR3 is built from 15 residues. Trimming removed 5 bases from V and 6 bases from J; junction bases left unmatched: 7. The CDR3 DNA reads as TGTGCCAGCAGTGTCCCGGGACAGGGGGCTCATGGCTACACCTTC. Translation gives CASSVPGQGAHGYTF.

DNA for the CDR3: TGTGCCAGTAGAGCCCCCCTGGGAGCCAAAAACATTCAGTACTTC. Residues: CASRAPLGAKNIQYF. The chain links TRBV19 to TRBJ2-4, with unresolved D. Trimming shortened V by 6 bases and J by 0 bases, and 12 bases separated the two germline ends. The CDR3 is 15 amino acids. Germline V gene data show CDR1 as LNHDA and CDR2 as SQIVND (reference sequence).

This clonotype was found many times. The chain links TRBV7-2 to TRBJ2-1; D is ambiguous. The germline CDR1 and CDR2 sequences are SGHTA and FQGNSA. This CDR3 is 11 amino acids long. Trimming removed 8 bases at V and 6 bases at J, with 8 bases between. The CDR3 bases are TGTGCCAGCTCATACCTCAATGAGCAGTTCTTC. Its translation is CASSYLNEQFF.

The sample holds a few counts of this clonotype. This sequence joins TRBV6-5 and TRBJ1-4; 8 nucleotides line up with TRBD1. The V segment lost 8 bases and the J segment 6 bases; nucleotides outside the gene matches: 8. The CDR3 spans 14 residues. Germline CDR1 and CDR2: MNHEY and SVGAGI. For the CDR3, the DNA is TGTGCCAGCGGCTACAGGGGGAGAGATGAAAAACTGTTTTTT. Translation gives CASGYRGRDEKLFF.

The chain couples TRBV7-9 to TRBJ2-5; tentative D call: TRBD2 (7 bases). This CDR3 contains 16 residues. Germline CDR1 reads SEHNR; CDR2 reads FQNEAQ (reference sequence). The V and J ends lost 5 bases and 4 bases respectively, with 20 bases between them. Written as DNA, the CDR3 is TGTGCCAGCAGCGCCCTCTCAGGGAGGGGGGCAGAGACCCAGTACTTC. Amino acid sequence: CASSALSGRGAETQYF.

This clonotype was counted at least ten times. This chain connects TRBV5-1 to TRBJ2-3, with a tentative D call TRBD2 (5 bases). CDR1 SGHRS and CDR2 YFSETQ come from the germline V gene. This CDR3 is built from 12 residues. V was clipped by 4 bases and J by 4 bases, with 7 bases between them. The CDR3 coding sequence is TGCGCCAGCAGCACGGAGGCAGATACGCAGTATTTT. Residues: CASSTEADTQYF. Combining the CDR3 with reference TRBV5-1 and TRBJ2-3 gives the whole variable domain KAGVTQTPRYLIKTRGQQVTLSCSPISGHRSVSWYQQTPGQGLQFLFEYFSETQRNKGNFPGRFSGRQFSNSRSEMNVSTLELGDSALYLCASSTEADTQYFGPGTRLTVL.

The table lists this clonotype with many counts. The rearrangement links TRBV28 to TRBJ1-6; 11 bases fit TRBD1. Germline assignment: CDR1 MDHEN and CDR2 SYDVKM. Unmatched junction bases numbered 8, after V lost 2 bases and J lost 14 bases. The CDR3 loop spans 15 amino acids. The CDR3 region is CASSLGGQGAPTLHF. DNA for the CDR3: TGTGCCAGCAGTTTAGGTGGACAGGGGGCCCCCACCCTCCACTTT.

This clonotype was seen only a few times. The rearrangement joins TRBV10-2 to TRBJ1-3; D gene unclear. V lost 0 bases and J 4 bases, leaving 7 bases between the germline ends. The CDR3 loop spans 14 amino acids. Germline CDR1 WSHSY, CDR2 SAAADI. This chain's CDR3 is CASSESAAGNTIYF. The CDR3 nucleotides read TGCGCCAGCAGTGAGTCGGCAGCCGGAAACACCATATATTTT.

The genes are TRBV9 and TRBJ2-1; 7 bases map to TRBD2. Germline V gene lookup returns CDR1 SGDLS and CDR2 YYNGEE. This CDR3 region has 13 residues. J lost 6 bases, V lost 4 bases, and 4 bases had no gene match. The CDR3 region is CASSPGTTNEQFF. DNA of the CDR3: TGTGCCAGCAGCCCCGGGACTACCAATGAGCAGTTCTTC.

This clonotype was recorded at least ten times. This rearrangement joins TRBV7-2 to TRBJ1-5, with D unresolved. There are 15 residues in the CDR3. The V gene lost 0 bases and the J gene lost 2 bases, with 8 bases spanning the gap. Per the germline V gene, CDR1 is SGHTA and CDR2 is FQGNSA. The CDR3 DNA sequence: TGTGCCAGCAGCTTAGCCGCGGCTGGCAATCAGCCCCAGCATTTT. Its translation is CASSLAAAGNQPQHF.

This clonotype was recorded many times. The rearrangement uses TRBV4-3 and TRBJ2-7; 8 bases match TRBD1. The CDR3 extends over 16 amino acids. Germline V gives CDR1 LGHNA, CDR2 YSLEER. Trimming cost V 3 bases and J 2 bases; bases outside gene matches: 9. Written as DNA, the CDR3 is TGCGCCAGCAGCCAGGATAAGACAGGGGAAACCTACGAGCAGTACTTC. Translated, it gives CASSQDKTGETYEQYF.

This clonotype was counted ten times or more. The chain joins TRBV5-1 to TRBJ1-4; D unclear. Germline CDR1 SGHRS, CDR2 YFSETQ. Trimming removed 0 bases at V and 0 bases at J, with 6 bases between. CDR3 length: 15 residues. The CDR3 DNA is TGCGCCAGCAGCTTGGGGTCAGCAACTAATGAAAAACTGTTTTTT. It codes for CASSLGSATNEKLFF.

This clonotype was counted a few times. V usage is TRBV2 and J usage is TRBJ2-1, with 12 bases identical to TRBD1. The ends lost 4 bases at V and 2 bases at J; junction bases unmatched: 0. This CDR3 is built from 15 residues. Germline lookup yields CDR1 SNHLY and CDR2 FYNNEI. Here the CDR3 reads CASSGDRGPYNEQFF. CDR3 DNA: TGTGCCAGCAGTGGGGACAGGGGGCCCTACAATGAGCAGTTCTTC.

At least ten counts were recorded for this clonotype. This chain connects TRBV7-2 to TRBJ1-4, with 9 bases matching TRBD1. Germline V gene data show CDR1 as SGHTA and CDR2 as FQGNSA. With 5 bases clipped from V and 0 bases from J, the junction kept 1 base outside the gene matches. The CDR3 length is 15 residues. The CDR3, as DNA: TGTGCCAGCAGCCGACAGGGGGCAACTAATGAAAAACTGTTTTTT. Amino acid sequence: CASSRQGATNEKLFF.

The table lists this clonotype with a few counts. The V and J genes are TRBV5-1 and TRBJ1-6; 7 positions match TRBD1. Germline V gene sequence: CDR1 SGHRS, CDR2 YFSETQ. This CDR3 is built from 15 residues. Trimming removed 3 bases from V and 10 bases from J; junction bases left unmatched: 10. The CDR3 reads CASSSDRARGSPLHF. The CDR3 bases are TGCGCCAGCAGCTCTGACAGGGCTCGGGGGTCACCCCTCCACTTT.

This clonotype was recorded a few times. The chain uses TRBV7-2 and TRBJ2-5; unclear D gene. The CDR3 is 11 amino acids. Germline V lookup: CDR1 SGHTA, CDR2 FQGNSA. Between the trimmed V and J ends, which lost 5 bases and 4 bases, there was a span of 5 bases. The CDR3: CASSNPETQYF. DNA of the CDR3: TGTGCCAGCAGCAACCCAGAGACCCAGTACTTC.

This clonotype appeared a few times. This chain uses TRBV6-5 with TRBJ2-3; TRBD2 might be the D (6 bases). This CDR3 is built from 16 residues. V was pared by 0 bases and J by 3 bases, with 13 bases between. Germline CDR1 is MNHEY and CDR2 is SVGAGI. CDR3 in DNA: TGTGCCAGCAGTTACTCGCAAATTGGAGGGACAGATACGCAGTATTTT. This gives the protein CASSYSQIGGTDTQYF.

This clonotype has a count of ten or more. The rearrangement uses TRBV9 and TRBJ2-1; a weak D match, TRBD2 (6 bases). Trimming cost V 0 bases and J 2 bases, with 12 bases left between them. The CDR3 is made up of 16 amino acids. Germline CDR1 SGDLS, CDR2 YYNGEE. The CDR3 spells CASSVAGGRTYNEQFF. The CDR3 nucleotides read TGTGCCAGCAGCGTAGCTGGGGGGAGAACCTACAATGAGCAGTTCTTC.

This clonotype came up a few times. CDR3 sequence reads: CAISEPGQNTGELFF. The DNA for the CDR3 is TGTGCCATCAGTGAGCCGGGACAGAACACCGGGGAGCTGTTTTTT. The chain links TRBV10-3 to TRBJ2-2; possibly TRBD1 for D (6 bases). The CDR3 totals 15 residues. Germline CDR1 reads ENHRY; CDR2 reads SYGVKD. Between the trimmed V and J ends, which lost 2 bases and 1 base, there was a span of 8 bases.

The chain joins TRBV20-1 to TRBJ2-7; 10 nucleotides align to TRBD1. The V and J ends lost 4 bases and 4 bases, in that order; junction bases with no gene match: 7. The CDR3 extends over 14 amino acids. Germline CDR1 DFQATT, CDR2 SNEGSKA (reference sequence). For the CDR3, the DNA is TGCAGTGCTAATCCCTCGGGACAGGGGTACGAGCAGTACTTC. As protein: CSANPSGQGYEQYF.